This T cell receptor (beta chain) was sequenced during a study of blood T cell repertoires in COVID-19. Study information: The cDNA or gDNA used as material had been derived from T cells, B-cell-depleted T cells, or PBMCs.

TCRdb's copy holds only in-frame clones and misses some; the assay was immunoSEQ multiplex PCR. The sample includes approximately 90,000 clones, about nine tenths of them seen just once. This CDR3 region has 14 residues. The V gene end was trimmed by 1 base and the J gene end by 6 bases; junction bases not matched to a gene: 4. Germline CDR1 reads SGHDT; CDR2 reads YYEEEE. The sample holds a few counts of this clone. This chain uses TRBV5-6 with TRBJ1-5, with 7 bases aligning to TRBD1. This clonotype was obtained from a woman aged 80 or over with acute or convalescent COVID-19. Source material: peripheral blood. The CDR3 reads CASSLFRDSQPQHF. The CDR3 region has the DNA TGTGCCAGCAGCTTGTTTAGGGACAGTCAGCCCCAGCATTTT.